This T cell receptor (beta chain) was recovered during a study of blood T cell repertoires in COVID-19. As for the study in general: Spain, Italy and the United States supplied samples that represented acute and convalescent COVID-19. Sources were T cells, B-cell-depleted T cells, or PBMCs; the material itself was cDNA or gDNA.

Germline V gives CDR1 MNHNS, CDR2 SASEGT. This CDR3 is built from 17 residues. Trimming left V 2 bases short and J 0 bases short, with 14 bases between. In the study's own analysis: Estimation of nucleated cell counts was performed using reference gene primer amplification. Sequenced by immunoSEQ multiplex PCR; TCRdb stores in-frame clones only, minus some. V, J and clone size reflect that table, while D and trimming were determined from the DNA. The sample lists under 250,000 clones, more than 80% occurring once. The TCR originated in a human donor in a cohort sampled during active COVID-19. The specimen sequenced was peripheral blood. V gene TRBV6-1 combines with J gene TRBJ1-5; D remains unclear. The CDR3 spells CASSEWAEHYSNQPQHF. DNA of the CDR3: TGTGCCAGCAGTGAATGGGCAGAACATTATAGCAATCAGCCCCAGCATTTT.